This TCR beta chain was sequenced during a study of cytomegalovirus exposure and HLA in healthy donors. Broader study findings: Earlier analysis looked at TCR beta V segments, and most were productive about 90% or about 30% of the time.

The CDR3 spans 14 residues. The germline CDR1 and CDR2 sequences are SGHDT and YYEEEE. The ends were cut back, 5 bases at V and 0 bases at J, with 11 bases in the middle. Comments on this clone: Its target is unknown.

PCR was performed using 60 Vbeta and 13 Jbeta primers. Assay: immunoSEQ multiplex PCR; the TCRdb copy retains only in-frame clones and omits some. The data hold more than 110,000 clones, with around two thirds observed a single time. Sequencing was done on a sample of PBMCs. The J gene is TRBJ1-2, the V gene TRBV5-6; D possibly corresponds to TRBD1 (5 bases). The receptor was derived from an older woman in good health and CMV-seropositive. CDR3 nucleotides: TGTGCCAGCAGGCGGGGGGGTTCTAACTATGGCTACACCTTC. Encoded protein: CASRRGGSNYGYTF.